The 10 T cell receptor beta chains in this list originate from one sample, sequenced in a study of blood T cell repertoires in COVID-19. Assay: immunoSEQ multiplex PCR; the TCRdb copy retains only in-frame clones and omits some. Among 200,000 to 250,000 clones listed, 75% to 90% were seen once. The material sequenced was PBMCs or T cells enriched from blood (not recorded which). The receptors here all came from a woman between 25 and 40 years old with acute COVID-19.

The rearrangement joins TRBV18 to TRBJ2-1; 12 bases fit TRBD2. With 1 base clipped from V and 8 bases from J, the junction kept 3 bases outside the gene matches. Germline V gene lookup returns CDR1 KGHSH and CDR2 LQKENI. The CDR3 is made up of 15 amino acids. The CDR3 sequence: CASSPQGLAGHEQFF. CDR3 DNA: TGTGCCAGCTCACCACAGGGACTAGCGGGCCATGAGCAGTTCTTC.

The chain has TRBV4-2 and TRBJ2-3; D might be TRBD2 (6 bases). Germline values: CDR1 LGHNA, CDR2 YNFKEQ. The length of the CDR3 is 16 residues. Trimming removed 0 bases at V and 2 bases at J, with 12 bases between. CDR3 nucleotides: TGTGCCAGCAGCCAAGAGGGCGGGGTCTTCACAGATACGCAGTATTTT. Protein product: CASSQEGGVFTDTQYF.

CDR3 residues: CASSLSQGITDTQYF. For the CDR3, the DNA is TGTGCCAGCAGCTTATCTCAGGGTATAACAGATACGCAGTATTTT. The V call is TRBV13, the J call TRBJ2-3, with D perhaps TRBD1 (5 bases). CDR3 length: 15 residues. CDR1 is PRHDT and CDR2 is FYEKMQ in the germline V gene (reference sequence). V lost 2 bases, J lost 3 bases, and 12 bases lay in between.

Concerning this clone itself: Its ends do not fully match the called genes, so a read error is possible. This chain uses TRBV7-7 with TRBJ2-1, with 10 nucleotides matching TRBD2. CDR1 SSHAT and CDR2 FNYEAQ come from the germline V gene (reference sequence). There are 15 residues in the CDR3. CDR3: CASSRSGGDYNEQFF. Written as DNA, the CDR3 is TGTGCTAGCAGCCGAAGCGGGGGGGACTACAATGAGCAGTTCTTC.

The chain uses TRBV5-1 and TRBJ2-5; 9 bases are a match to TRBD1. Trimming removed 5 bases from V and 5 bases from J; junction bases left unmatched: 4. Looked up from germline, CDR1 is SGHRS and CDR2 is YFSETQ. The CDR3 is 13 residues long. The CDR3 nucleotides read TGCGCCAGCAGGGCAGGACAGGGGGAGACCCAGTACTTC. This translates into CASRAGQGETQYF. The full variable domain, in which reference TRBV5-1 and TRBJ2-5 provide the parts outside the CDR3, is KAGVTQTPRYLIKTRGQQVTLSCSPISGHRSVSWYQQTPGQGLQFLFEYFSETQRNKGNFPGRFSGRQFSNSRSEMNVSTLELGDSALYLCASRAGQGETQYFGPGTRLLVL.

The rearrangement links TRBV5-1 to TRBJ1-4; D is unclear. The germline CDR1 and CDR2 sequences are SGHRS and YFSETQ. Between the trimmed V and J ends, which lost 5 bases and 6 bases, there was a span of 14 bases. The CDR3 covers 14 residues. CDR3 residues: CASSPPGADEKLFF. Here the CDR3 DNA reads TGCGCCAGCAGTCCCCCTGGCGCGGATGAAAAACTGTTTTTT.

This clone appeared a single time. This rearrangement joins TRBV12-3 or TRBV12-4 to TRBJ2-5, with 11 nucleotides matching TRBD2. This CDR3 comprises 13 residues. Trimming removed 9 bases from V and 2 bases from J; junction bases left unmatched: 2. The CDR3 region is CASSGGEQETQYF. CDR3 DNA: TGTGCCAGTAGCGGGGGGGAACAAGAGACCCAGTACTTC.

The gene calls are TRBV5-1 and TRBJ1-3; a possible D gene is TRBD1 (6 bases). Germline CDR1 reads SGHRS; CDR2 reads YFSETQ. V lost 0 bases and J lost 3, with 13 bases in between. The CDR3 runs 16 residues. This CDR3 is CASSLEGRGFGNTIYF. For the CDR3, the DNA is TGCGCCAGCAGCTTGGAGGGCAGGGGATTTGGAAACACCATATATTTT.

A single count supports this clone. The chain combines TRBV29-1 with TRBJ2-3; 7 nucleotides agree with TRBD2. V was clipped by 5 bases and J by 0 bases; unmatched bases: 5. Germline CDR1 and CDR2: SQVTM and ANQGSEA. The CDR3 contains 14 residues. CDR3 in amino acids: CSVNGRESTDTQYF. The CDR3, as DNA: TGCAGCGTTAATGGGCGGGAGAGCACAGATACGCAGTATTTT.

The J gene is TRBJ2-3, the V gene TRBV4-3; D may be TRBD1 (5 bases). The CDR3 has 16 amino acids. V lost 3 bases and J 2 bases, leaving 15 bases between the germline ends. CDR1 LGHNA and CDR2 YSLEER come from the germline V gene. The CDR3 nucleotides read TGCGCCAGCAGCCAGTATTCGACAGCCCACACAGATACGCAGTATTTT. Translating gives CASSQYSTAHTDTQYF.